This TCR beta chain appears in the sequencing data of a study of radiation and T cells in renal cell carcinoma. Study summary: Nephrectomy followed 15 Gy stereotactic body radiation by 4 weeks.

Overall study results and limits: From baseline, blood top tumor clonotypes peaked at 2 weeks post-radiation. Without pretreatment biopsies, baseline tumor clonotype presence was undetermined.

As for this clone: Antigen: not known.

TCRdb's copy holds only in-frame clones and misses some; the assay was immunoSEQ multiplex PCR. Of roughly 120,000 clones in the sample, roughly four fifths were seen once. The sample's time point: blood 2 weeks post-SBRT. Treatment in this sample: 15 Gy SBRT to primary tumor, nephrectomy 4 weeks later. The tumor was a clear cell renal cell carcinoma. This sequence originates from a woman in her sixties with renal cell carcinoma. The starting material was blood, obtained from a patient whose treatment included radiotherapy and nephrectomy.

The CDR3, as DNA: TGCGCCAGCAGCTTGGGACTAGCGGGAATAAGCTACAATGAGCAGTTCTTC. It yields the protein CASSLGLAGISYNEQFF. This chain links TRBV5-1 with TRBJ2-1; TRBD2 matches 11 bases. There are 17 residues in the CDR3. Germline values: CDR1 SGHRS, CDR2 YFSETQ. J lost 3 bases, V lost 0 bases, and 5 bases had no gene match.